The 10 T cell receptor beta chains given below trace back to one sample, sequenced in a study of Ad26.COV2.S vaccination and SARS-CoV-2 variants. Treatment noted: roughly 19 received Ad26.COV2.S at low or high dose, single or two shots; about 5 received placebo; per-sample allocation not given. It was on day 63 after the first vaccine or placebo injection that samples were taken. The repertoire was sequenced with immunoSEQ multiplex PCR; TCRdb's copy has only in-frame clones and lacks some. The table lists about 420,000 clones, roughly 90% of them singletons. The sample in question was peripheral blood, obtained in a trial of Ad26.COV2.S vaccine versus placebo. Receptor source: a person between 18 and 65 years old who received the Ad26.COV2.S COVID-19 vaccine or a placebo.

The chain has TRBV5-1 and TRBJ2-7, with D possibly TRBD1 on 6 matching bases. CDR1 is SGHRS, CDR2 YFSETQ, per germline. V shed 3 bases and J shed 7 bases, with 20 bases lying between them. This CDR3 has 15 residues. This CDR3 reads CASSSTGMGLGEQYF. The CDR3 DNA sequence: TGCGCCAGCAGCTCTACAGGGATGGGGCTTGGAGAGCAGTACTTC.

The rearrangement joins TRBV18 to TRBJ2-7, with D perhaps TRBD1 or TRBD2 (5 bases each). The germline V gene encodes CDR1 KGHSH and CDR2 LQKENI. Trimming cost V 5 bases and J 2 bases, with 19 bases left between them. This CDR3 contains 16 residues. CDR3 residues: CASSVGPGAGTYEQYF. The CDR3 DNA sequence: TGTGCCAGCTCAGTCGGCCCCGGGGCCGGTACCTACGAGCAGTACTTC.

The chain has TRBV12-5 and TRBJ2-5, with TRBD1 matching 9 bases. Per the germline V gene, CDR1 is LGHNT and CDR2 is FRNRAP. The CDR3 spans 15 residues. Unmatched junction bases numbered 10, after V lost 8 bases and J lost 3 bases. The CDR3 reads CASLLGQGSEETQYF. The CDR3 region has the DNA TGTGCTAGTTTATTGGGACAGGGAAGTGAAGAGACCCAGTACTTC.

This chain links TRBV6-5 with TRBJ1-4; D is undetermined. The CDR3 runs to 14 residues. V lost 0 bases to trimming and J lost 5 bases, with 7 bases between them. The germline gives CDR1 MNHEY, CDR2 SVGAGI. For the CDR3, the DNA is TGTGCCAGCAGTTACTCCCGGCAGAATGAAAAACTGTTTTTT. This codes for CASSYSRQNEKLFF.

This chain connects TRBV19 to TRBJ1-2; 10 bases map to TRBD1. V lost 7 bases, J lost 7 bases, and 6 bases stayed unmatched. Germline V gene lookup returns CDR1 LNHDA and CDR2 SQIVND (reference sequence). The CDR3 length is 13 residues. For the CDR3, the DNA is TGTGCCAGTACCAACCGGGACAGGGGTGGCTACACCTTC. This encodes CASTNRDRGGYTF.

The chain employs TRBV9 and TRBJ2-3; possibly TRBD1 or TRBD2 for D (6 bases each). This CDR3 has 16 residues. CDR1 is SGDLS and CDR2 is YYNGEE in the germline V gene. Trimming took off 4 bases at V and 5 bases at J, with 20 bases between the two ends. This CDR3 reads CASSSLGGDIQDTQYF. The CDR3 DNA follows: TGTGCCAGCAGCTCCCTCGGAGGGGACATCCAAGATACGCAGTATTTT. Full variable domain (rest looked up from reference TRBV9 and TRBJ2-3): DSGVTQTPKHLITATGQRVTLRCSPRSGDLSVYWYQQSLDQGLQFLIQYYNGEERAKGNILERFSAQQFPDLHSELNLSSLELGDSALYFCASSSLGGDIQDTQYFGPGTRLTVL.

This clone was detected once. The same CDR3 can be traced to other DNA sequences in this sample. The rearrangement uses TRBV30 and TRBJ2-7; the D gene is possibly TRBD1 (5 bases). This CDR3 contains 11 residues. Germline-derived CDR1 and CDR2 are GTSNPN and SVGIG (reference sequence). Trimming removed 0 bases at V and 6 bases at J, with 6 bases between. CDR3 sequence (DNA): TGTGCCTGGAGTGTGCAGGGCGAGCAGTACTTC. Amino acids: CAWSVQGEQYF.

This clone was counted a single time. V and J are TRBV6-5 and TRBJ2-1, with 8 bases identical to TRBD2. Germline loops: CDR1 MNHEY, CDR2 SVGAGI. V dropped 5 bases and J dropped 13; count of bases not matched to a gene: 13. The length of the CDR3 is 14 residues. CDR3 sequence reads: CASSQVDGGAPQFF. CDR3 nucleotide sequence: TGTGCCAGCAGTCAGGTAGACGGGGGGGCCCCCCAGTTCTTC.

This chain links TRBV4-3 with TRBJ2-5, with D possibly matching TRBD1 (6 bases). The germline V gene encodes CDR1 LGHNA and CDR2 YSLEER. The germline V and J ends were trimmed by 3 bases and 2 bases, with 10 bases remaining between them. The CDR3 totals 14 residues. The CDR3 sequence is CASSHWDKQETQYF. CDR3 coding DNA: TGCGCCAGCAGCCATTGGGACAAGCAAGAGACCCAGTACTTC.

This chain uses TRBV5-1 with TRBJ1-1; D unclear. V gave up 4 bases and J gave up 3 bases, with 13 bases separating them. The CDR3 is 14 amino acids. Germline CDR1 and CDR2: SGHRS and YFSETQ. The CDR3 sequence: CASSVPGMDTEAFF. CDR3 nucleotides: TGCGCCAGCAGCGTCCCCGGAATGGACACTGAAGCTTTCTTT.